The 6 T cell receptor beta chains given below trace back to one sample, sequenced in a study of shared clonotypes between healthy human individuals. TCRdb's table, derived via immunoSEQ multiplex PCR, lists solely in-frame clones and lacks some. The sample carries some 2,100,000 clones, under 97% recorded once. Sequencing was done on a sample of naive CD4+ T cells sorted from blood. Subset specified: CD45RA+ positively selected. These TCRs come from a man between 18 and 35 years old in good health.

The chain carries TRBV7-9 and TRBJ1-5; D is uncertain. The CDR3 is made up of 14 amino acids. Germline lookup yields CDR1 SEHNR and CDR2 FQNEAQ (reference sequence). V lost 5 bases to trimming and J lost 3 bases, with 11 bases between them. CDR3 nucleotide sequence: TGTGCCAGCAGCCAACAAGGGTTCAATCAGCCCCAGCATTTT. Protein product: CASSQQGFNQPQHF. The whole variable domain, filled in from reference TRBV7-9 and TRBJ1-5, reads DTGVSQNPRHKITKRGQNVTFRCDPISEHNRLYWYRQTLGQGPEFLTYFQNEAQLEKSRLLSDRFSAERPKGSFSTLEIQRTEQGDSAMYLCASSQQGFNQPQHFGDGTRLSIL.

The chain has TRBV15 and TRBJ1-5; D ambiguous. V lost 0 bases to trimming and J lost 6 bases, with 6 bases between them. CDR3 length equals 13 residues. Germline-derived CDR1 and CDR2 are LNHNV and YYDKDF (reference sequence). CDR3 in amino acids: CATSRDSAQPQHF. CDR3 DNA sequence: TGTGCCACCAGCAGAGATTCAGCTCAGCCCCAGCATTTT.

This chain uses TRBV6-5 with TRBJ2-7; the match to TRBD1 covers 7 bases. The CDR3 is 12 amino acids. The germline CDR1 and CDR2 sequences are MNHEY and SVGAGI. The V segment lost 7 bases and the J segment 5 bases; nucleotides outside the gene matches: 5. CDR3 nucleotides: TGTGCCAGCAAGCGACAGGGCAACGAGCAGTACTTC. It translates to CASKRQGNEQYF.

The gene calls are TRBV6-6 and TRBJ2-1, with D perhaps TRBD2 (6 bases). Deletions cut 7 bases from V and 15 bases from J, with 19 bases between. The CDR3 runs to 12 residues. Germline CDR1 and CDR2: MNHNY and SVGAGI (reference sequence). The CDR3 DNA reads as TGTGCCAGCAAGCACAAGGCGGGGTTTATGTTCTTC. This sequence encodes CASKHKAGFMFF.

CDR3 in DNA: TGTGCCAGCAGCAAATCCCCCTTTTCCCCGTTCTTC. This encodes CASSKSPFSPFF. V and J are TRBV21-1 and TRBJ2-1; the D call of TRBD2 is as the table states it, not checked on the DNA. TRBV21-1 is a pseudogene. The CDR3 contains 12 residues.

The chain uses TRBV10-3 and TRBJ1-2, with TRBD1 matching over 7 bases. The junction had 16 bases not matched to a gene; V was cut back by 3 bases and J by 3 bases. The CDR3 is 18 residues long. The V gene's germline CDR1 is ENHRY and CDR2 SYGVKD. The CDR3 DNA reads TGTGCCATCAGTGATAGACAGGGTGGGGGAGTGAAGGACTATGGCTACACCTTC. This sequence encodes CAISDRQGGGVKDYGYTF.